Listed below are T cell receptor beta chains from one sample, sequenced in a study of blood T cell repertoires in COVID-19. The protocol was immunoSEQ multiplex PCR, while the TCRdb copy is restricted to in-frame clones and leaves out a portion. Among almost 300,000 clones listed, 85% to 90% were seen once. Sequencing input: peripheral blood. The receptors come from a man between 65 and 85 years old with acute or convalescent COVID-19. Both conserved end residues are part of each CDR3. Clone size, where shown, is once, few, many, or a class for clones that have expanded.

cdr3_aa j_call clone_size v_call
CASSLGGRVEQYF TRBJ2-7 . TRBV6-5
CASRIHQNNEQFF TRBJ2-1 . TRBV6-5
CASILRKNHSTDTQYF TRBJ2-3 . TRBV5-6
CATSDTTTSGNEQFF TRBJ2-1 . TRBV24-1
CASSLFSLLGREMSGELFF TRBJ2-2 . TRBV7-2
CASRGQGIGELFF TRBJ2-2 . TRBV2
CSASTSGGKNIQYF TRBJ2-4 few TRBV20-1
CASSPVDRVKTEAFF TRBJ1-1 . TRBV5-8
CASSYSPWGGRNEQFF TRBJ2-1 once TRBV6-5
CASTPGDRVGGYTF TRBJ1-2 once TRBV28
CASSLVSGSGNTIYF TRBJ1-3 . TRBV7-9
CAINRQGPSNYGYTF TRBJ1-2 . TRBV10-3
CASSQGLGGETQYF TRBJ2-5 once TRBV14
CATGIGGLGNEKLFF TRBJ1-4 . TRBV15
CASSQAGGGVKKLFF TRBJ1-4 . TRBV3-1/TRBV3-2
CASSTRQGGTQYF TRBJ2-5 . TRBV7-2
CASSWGLQETQYF TRBJ2-5 . TRBV11-2
CASSIVGAGANVLTF TRBJ2-6 . TRBV19